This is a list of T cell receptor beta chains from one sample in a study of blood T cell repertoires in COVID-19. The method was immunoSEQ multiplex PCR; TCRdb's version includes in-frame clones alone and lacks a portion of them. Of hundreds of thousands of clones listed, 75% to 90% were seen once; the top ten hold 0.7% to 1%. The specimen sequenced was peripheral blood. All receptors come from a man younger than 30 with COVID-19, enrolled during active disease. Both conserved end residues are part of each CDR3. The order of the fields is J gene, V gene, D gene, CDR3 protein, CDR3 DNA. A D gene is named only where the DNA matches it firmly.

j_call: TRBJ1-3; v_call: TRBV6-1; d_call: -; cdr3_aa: CASSESLMVSGNTIYF; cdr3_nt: TGTGCCAGCAGTGAAAGTCTAATGGTCTCTGGAAACACCATATATTTT
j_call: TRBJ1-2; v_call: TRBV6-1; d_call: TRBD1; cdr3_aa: CASSAVWTGAKANYGYTF; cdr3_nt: TGTGCCAGCAGTGCCGTGTGGACAGGGGCTAAAGCTAACTATGGCTACACCTTC
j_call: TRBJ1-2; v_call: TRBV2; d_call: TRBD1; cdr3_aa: CASNIARDRDGGRGYTF; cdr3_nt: TGTGCCAGCAATATAGCCCGGGACAGGGACGGGGGCCGTGGCTACACCTTC
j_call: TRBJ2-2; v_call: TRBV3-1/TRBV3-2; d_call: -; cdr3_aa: CASSRDKNTGELFF; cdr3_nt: TGTGCCAGCAGTCGGGACAAAAACACCGGGGAGCTGTTTTTT
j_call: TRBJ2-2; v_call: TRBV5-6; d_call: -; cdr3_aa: CASSFQNIITGELFF; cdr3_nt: TGTGCCAGCAGCTTTCAGAACATAATCACCGGGGAGCTGTTTTTT
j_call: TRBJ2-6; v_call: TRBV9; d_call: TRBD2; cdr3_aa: CASSVVASGRSGANVLTF; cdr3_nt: TGTGCCAGCAGCGTAGTGGCTAGCGGGAGGTCTGGGGCCAACGTCCTGACTTTC
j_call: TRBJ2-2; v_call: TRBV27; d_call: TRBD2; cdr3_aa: CASSTSGGAVGELFF; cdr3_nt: TGTGCCAGCAGTACAAGCGGGGGGGCGGTCGGGGAGCTGTTTTTT
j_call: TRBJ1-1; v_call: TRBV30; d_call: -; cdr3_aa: CALGAYTEAFF; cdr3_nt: TGTGCCCTTGGGGCTTACACTGAAGCTTTCTTT
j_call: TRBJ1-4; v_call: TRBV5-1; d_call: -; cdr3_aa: CASITGLPASEKLFF; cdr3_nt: TGCGCCAGCATTACCGGCCTCCCTGCTAGCGAAAAACTGTTTTTT
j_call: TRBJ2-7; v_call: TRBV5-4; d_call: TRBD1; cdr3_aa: CASSLLGQDYEQYF; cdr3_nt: TGTGCCAGCAGCTTGCTGGGACAGGACTACGAGCAGTACTTC
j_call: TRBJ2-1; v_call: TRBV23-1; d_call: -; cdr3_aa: CASSHERCSLSSYNEQFF; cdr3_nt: TGCGCCAGCAGTCACGAGCGGTGCAGCCTGAGCTCCTACAATGAGCAGTTCTTC
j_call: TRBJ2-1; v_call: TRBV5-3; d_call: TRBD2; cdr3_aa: CARSFLAGAGNEQFF; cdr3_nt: TGTGCCAGAAGCTTCCTAGCGGGGGCCGGCAATGAGCAGTTCTTC
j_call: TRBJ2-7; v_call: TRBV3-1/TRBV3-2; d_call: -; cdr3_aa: CASSSSSAAYEQYF; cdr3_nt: TGTGCCAGCAGCTCCAGTTCAGCGGCCTACGAGCAGTACTTC
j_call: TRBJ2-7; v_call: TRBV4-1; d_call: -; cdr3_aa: CASSQEQGYEQYF; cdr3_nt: TGCGCCAGCAGCCAAGAACAGGGCTACGAGCAGTACTTC
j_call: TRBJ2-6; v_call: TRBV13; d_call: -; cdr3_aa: CASSTLSGDSGANVLTF; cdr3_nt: TGTGCCAGCAGCACCCTCTCCGGTGACTCTGGGGCCAACGTCCTGACTTTC
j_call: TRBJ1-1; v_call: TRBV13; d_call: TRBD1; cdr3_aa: CASSEVTGAAFF; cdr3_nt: TGTGCCAGCAGCGAAGTGACAGGGGCGGCTTTCTTT
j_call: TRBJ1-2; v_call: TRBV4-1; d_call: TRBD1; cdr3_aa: CASSQDRGLFGYTF; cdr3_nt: TGCGCCAGCAGCCAAGACAGGGGGCTTTTCGGCTACACCTTC
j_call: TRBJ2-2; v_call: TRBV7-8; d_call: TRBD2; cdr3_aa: CASSPASGRGLTGELFF; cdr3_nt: TGTGCCAGCAGCCCGGCTAGCGGGAGGGGTTTGACCGGGGAGCTGTTTTTT
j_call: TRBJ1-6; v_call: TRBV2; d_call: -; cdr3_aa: CASSDLDTSDNSPLHF; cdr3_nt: TGTGCCAGCAGTGACCTGGACACATCTGATAATTCACCCCTCCACTTT
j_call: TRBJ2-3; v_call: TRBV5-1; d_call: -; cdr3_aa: CASSQPTGTSTDTQYF; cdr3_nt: TGCGCCAGCAGCCAACCGACCGGGACTTCCACAGATACGCAGTATTTT
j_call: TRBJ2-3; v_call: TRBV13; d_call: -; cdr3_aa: CASSLVGSTDTQYF; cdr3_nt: TGTGCCAGCAGCTTAGTTGGCAGCACAGATACGCAGTATTTT
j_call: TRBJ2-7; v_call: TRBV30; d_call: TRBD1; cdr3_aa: CAWSARRQGTRTYEQYF; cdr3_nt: TGTGCCTGGAGTGCCCGGAGACAGGGGACGAGAACCTACGAGCAGTACTTC
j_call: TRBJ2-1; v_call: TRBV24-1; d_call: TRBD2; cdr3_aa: CATSVASGRVYNEQFF; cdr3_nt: TGTGCCACCAGTGTGGCTAGCGGGAGGGTCTACAATGAGCAGTTCTTC